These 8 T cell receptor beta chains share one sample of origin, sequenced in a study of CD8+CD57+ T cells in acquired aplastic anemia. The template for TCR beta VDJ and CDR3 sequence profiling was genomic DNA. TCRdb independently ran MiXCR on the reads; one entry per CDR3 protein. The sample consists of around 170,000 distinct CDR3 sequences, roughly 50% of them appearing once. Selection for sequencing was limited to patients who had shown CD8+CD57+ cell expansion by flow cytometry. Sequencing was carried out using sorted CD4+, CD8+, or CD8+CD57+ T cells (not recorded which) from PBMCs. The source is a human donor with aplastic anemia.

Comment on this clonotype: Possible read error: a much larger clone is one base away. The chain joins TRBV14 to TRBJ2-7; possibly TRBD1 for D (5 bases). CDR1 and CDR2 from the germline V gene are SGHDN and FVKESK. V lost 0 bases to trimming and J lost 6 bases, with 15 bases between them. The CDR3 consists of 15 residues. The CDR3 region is CASSQDVDRFGEQYF. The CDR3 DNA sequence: TGTGCCAGCAGCCAAGATGTCGACAGATTCGGCGAGCAGTACTTC. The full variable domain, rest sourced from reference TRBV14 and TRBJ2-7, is EAGVTQFPSHSVIEKGQTVTLRCDPISGHDNLYWYRRVMGKEIKFLLHFVKESKQDESGMPNNRFLAERTGGTYSTLKVQPAELEDSGVYFCASSQDVDRFGEQYFGPGTRLTVT.

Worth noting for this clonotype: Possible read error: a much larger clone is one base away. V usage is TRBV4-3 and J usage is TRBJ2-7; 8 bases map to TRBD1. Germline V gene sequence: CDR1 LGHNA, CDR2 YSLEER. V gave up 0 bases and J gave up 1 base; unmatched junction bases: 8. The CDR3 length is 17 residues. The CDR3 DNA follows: TGCGCCAGCAGCCAAGATTGGGAAACAGGGGGGTCCTACGAGCAGTACTTC. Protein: CASSQDWETGGSYEQYF.

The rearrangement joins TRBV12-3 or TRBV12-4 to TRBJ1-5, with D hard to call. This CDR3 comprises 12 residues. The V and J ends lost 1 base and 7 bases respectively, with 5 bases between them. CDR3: CASSLGYQPQHF. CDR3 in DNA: TGTGCCAGCAGTTTAGGGTACCAGCCCCAGCATTTT.

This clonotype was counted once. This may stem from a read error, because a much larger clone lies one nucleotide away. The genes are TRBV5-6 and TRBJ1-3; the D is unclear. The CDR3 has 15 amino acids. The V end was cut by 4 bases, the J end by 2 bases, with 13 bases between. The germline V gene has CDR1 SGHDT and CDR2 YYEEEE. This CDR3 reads CASSLTRGAGNTIYF. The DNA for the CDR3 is TGTGCCAGCAGCCTGACGCGGGGTGCTGGAAACACCATATATTTT.

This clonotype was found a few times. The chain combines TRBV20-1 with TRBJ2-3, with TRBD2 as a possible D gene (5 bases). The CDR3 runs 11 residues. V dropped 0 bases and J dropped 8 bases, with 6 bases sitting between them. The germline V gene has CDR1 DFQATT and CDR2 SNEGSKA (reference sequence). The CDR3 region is CSAREEGTQYF. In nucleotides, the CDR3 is TGCAGTGCTAGAGAAGAGGGTACGCAGTATTTT.

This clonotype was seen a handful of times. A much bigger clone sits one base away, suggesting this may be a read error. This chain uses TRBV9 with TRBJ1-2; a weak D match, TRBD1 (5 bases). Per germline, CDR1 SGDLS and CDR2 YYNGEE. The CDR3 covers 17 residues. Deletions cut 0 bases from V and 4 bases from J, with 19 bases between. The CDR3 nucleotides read TGTGCCAGCAGCGTAGCTGCAGAAAGGGAAGGGGCCTATGGCTACACCTTC. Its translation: CASSVAAEREGAYGYTF. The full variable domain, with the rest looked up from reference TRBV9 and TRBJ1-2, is DSGVTQTPKHLITATGQRVTLRCSPRSGDLSVYWYQQSLDQGLQFLIQYYNGEERAKGNILERFSAQQFPDLHSELNLSSLELGDSALYFCASSVAAEREGAYGYTFGSGTRLTVV.

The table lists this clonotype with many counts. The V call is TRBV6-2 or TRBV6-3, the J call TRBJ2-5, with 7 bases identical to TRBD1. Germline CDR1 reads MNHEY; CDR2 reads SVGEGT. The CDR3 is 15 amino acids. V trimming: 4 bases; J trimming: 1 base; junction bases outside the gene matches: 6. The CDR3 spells CASSSQQGTQETQYF. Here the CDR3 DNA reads TGTGCCAGCAGTTCCCAACAGGGGACCCAAGAGACCCAGTACTTC.

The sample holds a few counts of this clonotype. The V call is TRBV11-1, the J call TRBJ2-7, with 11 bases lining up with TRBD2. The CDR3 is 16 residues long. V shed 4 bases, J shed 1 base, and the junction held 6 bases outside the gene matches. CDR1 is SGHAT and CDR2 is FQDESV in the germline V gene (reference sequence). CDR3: CASSSRGTSGSYEQYF. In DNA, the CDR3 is TGTGCCAGCAGCTCCCGCGGGACTAGCGGATCCTACGAGCAGTACTTC. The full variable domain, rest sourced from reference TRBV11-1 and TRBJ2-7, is EAEVAQSPRYKITEKSQAVAFWCDPISGHATLYWYRQILGQGPELLVQFQDESVVDDSQLPKDRFSAERLKGVDSTLKIQPAELGDSAMYLCASSSRGTSGSYEQYFGPGTRLTVT.